A single sample gave rise to the 9 T cell receptor beta chains below, sequenced in a study of blood T cell repertoires in COVID-19. The method was immunoSEQ multiplex PCR; TCRdb's version includes in-frame clones alone and lacks a portion of them. In the table there are approximately 170,000 clones, about 85% of which are singletons. Input material: PBMCs or T cells enriched from blood (not recorded which). The receptor source for this set is a woman between 45 and 60 years old who had recovered from COVID-19.

The chain combines TRBV5-1 with TRBJ2-3, with D tentatively TRBD2 (5 bases). The V end was cut by 3 bases, the J end by 3 bases, with 8 bases between. There are 13 residues in the CDR3. CDR1 and CDR2 from the germline V gene are SGHRS and YFSETQ. CDR3 loop: CASSSGETDTQYF. The CDR3 DNA sequence: TGCGCCAGCAGCTCCGGGGAAACAGATACGCAGTATTTT.

The V call is TRBV5-1, the J call TRBJ1-2; 10 nucleotides match TRBD1. The ends lost 4 bases at V and 0 bases at J; junction bases unmatched: 9. The CDR3 runs 17 residues. Germline CDR1 reads SGHRS; CDR2 reads YFSETQ. The CDR3 bases are TGCGCCAGCAGCATCGGGACAGGGGATTCAGCTAACTATGGCTACACCTTC. It is translated as CASSIGTGDSANYGYTF.

This clone was seen many times. The genes are TRBV10-3 and TRBJ1-5; D may be TRBD1 (5 bases). The germline V gene encodes CDR1 ENHRY and CDR2 SYGVKD. CDR3 length equals 13 residues. Trimming pared 2 bases from V and 7 bases from J, leaving 9 bases between. The CDR3 loop is CAISEATVQPQHF. The CDR3 coding sequence is TGTGCCATCAGTGAGGCGACAGTCCAGCCCCAGCATTTT.

This chain joins TRBV19 and TRBJ2-3, with D uncertain. The CDR3 length is 15 residues. Per the germline V gene, CDR1 is LNHDA and CDR2 is SQIVND (reference sequence). V shed 5 bases and J shed 2 bases, with 14 bases lying between them. The CDR3 region has the DNA TGTGCCAGTAGTCGTTCGCGAGCCAACACAGATACGCAGTATTTT. As protein: CASSRSRANTDTQYF. The whole variable domain, filled in from reference TRBV19 and TRBJ2-3, reads DGGITQSPKYLFRKEGQNVTLSCEQNLNHDAMYWYRQDPGQGLRLIYYSQIVNDFQKGDIAEGYSVSREKKESFPLTVTSAQKNPTAFYLCASSRSRANTDTQYFGPGTRLTVL.

A word on this clone: Sequence at one end of the junction differs from germline and may be a read error. The rearrangement joins TRBV7-7 to TRBJ2-3; 11 bases are a match to TRBD2. Germline V gene lookup returns CDR1 SSHAT and CDR2 FNYEAQ (reference sequence). The CDR3 is made up of 15 amino acids. CDR3 in DNA: TGTGCTAGCAGCCCGGGACTAGCGGACACAGATACGCAGTATTTT. Amino acids: CASSPGLADTDTQYF.

The rearrangement uses TRBV6-2 or TRBV6-3 and TRBJ1-2, with 7 positions matching TRBD1. Germline values: CDR1 MNHEY, CDR2 SVGEGT. The trim removed 6 bases at V and 7 bases at J, leaving 14 bases unmatched. The CDR3 consists of 15 residues. CDR3 DNA: TGTGCCAGCAGCCCCGAGGGCAGGGGGATGACTGGCTACACCTTC. This gives the protein CASSPEGRGMTGYTF.

V and J are TRBV18 and TRBJ2-3, with 7 nucleotides matching TRBD2. Germline lookup yields CDR1 KGHSH and CDR2 LQKENI. There are 16 residues in the CDR3. The V and J ends lost 6 bases and 0 bases, in that order; junction bases with no gene match: 9. DNA of the CDR3: TGTGCCAGCTCCCGACAAGCGGGGCCTAGCACAGATACGCAGTATTTT. Amino acid sequence: CASSRQAGPSTDTQYF.

V gene TRBV6-6 combines with J gene TRBJ1-2, with TRBD1 matching 9 bases. The CDR3 consists of 14 residues. V trimming: 2 bases; J trimming: 5 bases; junction bases outside the gene matches: 3. CDR1 is MNHNY and CDR2 is SVGAGI in the germline V gene (reference sequence). This CDR3 is CASSYDRGYYGYTF. The CDR3, as DNA: TGTGCCAGCAGTTACGACAGGGGGTATTATGGCTACACCTTC.

This clone appeared a single time. The chain links TRBV6-2 or TRBV6-3 to TRBJ2-7; TRBD2 aligns across 14 bases. The length of the CDR3 is 15 residues. After removal of 5 bases from V and 4 bases from J, the junction contained 4 bases not matched to a gene. Germline-derived CDR1 and CDR2 are MNHEY and SVGEGT. CDR3 sequence reads: CASSKTSGGAYEQYF. In nucleotides, the CDR3 is TGTGCCAGCAGTAAGACTAGCGGGGGGGCGTACGAGCAGTACTTC.